The clone carrying this TCR beta chain was picked up one time. TCRdb's copy holds only in-frame clones and misses some; the assay was immunoSEQ multiplex PCR. The sample includes fewer than 80,000 clones, about 88% of them seen just once. The entry originates in a study of blood T cell repertoires in COVID-19. Turning to the study itself: PBMCs, B-cell-depleted T cells, or T cells were the source of the cDNA or gDNA that made up the material.

The length of the CDR3 is 16 residues. CDR1 is SGHDT and CDR2 is YYEEEE in the germline V gene. Trimming at V came to 4 bases and at J to 4 bases, leaving 13 bases not matched to a gene. The sample consisted of peripheral blood. The chain couples TRBV5-6 to TRBJ1-2; 7 positions agree with TRBD1. The TCR was taken from a man in his 70s with acute or convalescent COVID-19. The CDR3: CASSLQGGQSFYGYTF. The CDR3 nucleotides are TGTGCCAGCAGCCTCCAAGGGGGACAGTCGTTCTATGGCTACACCTTC. The whole variable domain, filled in from reference TRBV5-6 and TRBJ1-2, reads DAGVTQSPTHLIKTRGQQVTLRCSPKSGHDTVSWYQQALGQGPQFIFQYYEEEERQRGNFPDRFSGHQFPNYSSELNVNALLLGDSALYLCASSLQGGQSFYGYTFGSGTRLTVV.